This T cell receptor (beta chain) was sequenced in a study of blood T cell dynamics during melanoma immunotherapy. This clone was detected only a few times. This CDR3 is built from 11 residues. V dropped 11 bases and J dropped 8 bases, with 15 bases sitting between them. Per germline, CDR1 SNHLY and CDR2 FYNNEI. The assay was immunoSEQ multiplex PCR, and TCRdb's table has in-frame clones only and misses some. Here the sample spans 15,000 to 20,000 clones, 94% being singletons. As for time point: week 3, after first cycle of checkpoint inhibitor. This TCR derives from a human donor with melanoma. This chain connects TRBV2 to TRBJ1-2, with D unresolved. The material sequenced was effector memory CD8+ T cells from blood, taken from a patient treated with checkpoint blockade. CDR3 nucleotide sequence: TGTGCCCCTGAGGAGGGCTCCGGCTACACCTTC. It encodes CAPEEGSGYTF.